This entry describes one T cell receptor (beta chain). Its specificity is unknown. The TCRbeta library incorporated unique molecular identifiers. In TCRdb, the PCR reads were re-called with MiXCR into one record per CDR3 protein. The repertoire holds approximately 1,000,000 distinct CDR3 sequences, roughly 29% seen once, with over 25% in the top ten. This CDR3 is 21 amino acids long. J was trimmed by 0 bases and V by 7 bases; bases with no gene match: 22. From germline, CDR1 is MNHNS and CDR2 SASEGT. The sample belongs to a study of T-cell reconstitution after alpha-beta-depleted transplantation in children. Study results and limitations: Most T-cell counts and diversity one year after the transplant came from T cells that were newly produced. After transplant, high TCRbeta diversity at day 60 in some patients arose from surviving recipient T cells and thymic progenitors. Several hundred rapidly expanded clones from non-depleted graft cells reportedly supplied alpha-beta T cells about two months post-transplant.

The origin of this receptor is a boy under three years old who had a stem cell transplant for SCID, so the T cells may come from the graft donor. This rearrangement joins TRBV6-1 to TRBJ2-1; TRBD2 matches at 9 bases. This sample comprised PBMCs, mostly from graft donor cells, obtained 360 days after TCRalphabeta/CD19-depleted stem cell transplant. The CDR3 region has the DNA TGTGCCAGCACCACTTACACCCCCGGATTAGCGGGGGATCCCTCCTACAATGAGCAGTTCTTC. Its translation: CASTTYTPGLAGDPSYNEQFF.